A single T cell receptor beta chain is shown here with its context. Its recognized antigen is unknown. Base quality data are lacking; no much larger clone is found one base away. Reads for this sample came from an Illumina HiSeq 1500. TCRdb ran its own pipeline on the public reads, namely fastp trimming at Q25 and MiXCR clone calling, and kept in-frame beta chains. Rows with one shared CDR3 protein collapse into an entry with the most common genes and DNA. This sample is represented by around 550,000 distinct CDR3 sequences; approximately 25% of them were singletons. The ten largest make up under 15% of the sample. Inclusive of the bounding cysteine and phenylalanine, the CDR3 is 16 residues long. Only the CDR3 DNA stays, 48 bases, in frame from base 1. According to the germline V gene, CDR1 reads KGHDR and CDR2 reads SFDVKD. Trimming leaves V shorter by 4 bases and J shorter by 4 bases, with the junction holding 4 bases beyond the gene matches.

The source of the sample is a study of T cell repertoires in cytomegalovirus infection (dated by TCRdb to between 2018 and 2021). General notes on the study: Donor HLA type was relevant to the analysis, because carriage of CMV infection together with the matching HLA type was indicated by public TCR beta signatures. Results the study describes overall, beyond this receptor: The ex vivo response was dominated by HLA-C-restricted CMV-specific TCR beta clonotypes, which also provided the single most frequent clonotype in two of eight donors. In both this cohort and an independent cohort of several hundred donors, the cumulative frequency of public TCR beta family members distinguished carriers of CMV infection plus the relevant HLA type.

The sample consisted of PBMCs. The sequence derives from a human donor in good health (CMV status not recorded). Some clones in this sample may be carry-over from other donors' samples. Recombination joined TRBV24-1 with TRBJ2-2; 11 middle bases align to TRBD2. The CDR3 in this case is CATSETLAGGTGELFF. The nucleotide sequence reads TGTGCCACCAGTGAGACCCTAGCGGGAGGCACCGGGGAGCTGTTTTTT.